The 18 T cell receptor beta chains given below trace back to one sample, sequenced in a study of blood T cell repertoires in COVID-19. This table comes from immunoSEQ multiplex PCR, and its TCRdb copy is limited to in-frame clones, with some not included. The table includes fewer than 350,000 clones, 86% detected once. What was sequenced was peripheral blood. The receptors stem from a woman aged 25 to 45 with COVID-19, enrolled during active disease.

This chain links TRBV2 with TRBJ1-1, with D hard to call. The CDR3 covers 13 residues. Germline CDR1 reads SNHLY; CDR2 reads FYNNEI. V was shortened by 1 base and J by 6 bases, with 9 bases between the two germline ends. The CDR3 region has the DNA TGTGCCAGCAGTGAAGGGTGGAGAGCTGAAGCTTTCTTT. This gives the protein CASSEGWRAEAFF.

V is TRBV5-4 and J is TRBJ1-5; D is possibly TRBD1 (5 bases). CDR1 and CDR2 from the germline V gene are SGHNT and YYREEE (reference sequence). Trimming removed 0 bases from V and 3 bases from J, with 7 bases in between. The CDR3 runs to 14 residues. For the CDR3, the DNA is TGTGCCAGCAGCTTGGAGGGGCCCAATCAGCCCCAGCATTTT. Its translation: CASSLEGPNQPQHF.

The chain couples TRBV5-1 to TRBJ1-5, with 10 bases that match TRBD1. The length of the CDR3 is 19 residues. V was pared by 4 bases and J by 5 bases, with 18 bases of the junction left unmatched. Germline V CDR1 and CDR2: SGHRS, YFSETQ. CDR3 nucleotides: TGCGCCAGCAGCCCCGGGGACAGGGGTTTAGTAGGTCGCGATCAGCCCCAGCATTTT. Amino acids: CASSPGDRGLVGRDQPQHF.

The chain recombines TRBV27 with TRBJ1-5; D gene uncertain. The CDR3 length is 13 residues. The V gene lost 0 bases and the J gene lost 11 bases, with 11 bases spanning the gap. CDR1 is MNHEY and CDR2 is SMNVEV in the germline V gene (reference sequence). The CDR3 region is CASSLSVERAQHF. In nucleotides, the CDR3 is TGTGCCAGCAGTTTATCGGTAGAACGGGCCCAGCATTTT.

The chain uses TRBV19 and TRBJ1-1, with no clear D. This CDR3 has 14 residues. V lost 5 bases and J lost 4, with 14 bases in between. Germline-derived CDR1 and CDR2 are LNHDA and SQIVND (reference sequence). In DNA form, the CDR3 reads TGTGCCAGTAGTTCGCGACTGGAGATCACTGAAGCTTTCTTT. Its protein product is CASSSRLEITEAFF.

This clone was seen just once. This rearrangement joins TRBV19 to TRBJ2-5; possible D gene TRBD2, 7 bases. Germline V gene lookup returns CDR1 LNHDA and CDR2 SQIVND (reference sequence). V was trimmed by 3 bases and J by 4 bases, leaving 12 bases between them. The CDR3 is made up of 14 amino acids. CDR3 DNA: TGTGCCAGTAGTATTGGACTAGGGGGAGAGACCCAGTACTTC. Encoded protein: CASSIGLGGETQYF.

The V and J genes are TRBV6-6 and TRBJ2-3; 7 bases match TRBD1. CDR3 length: 14 amino acids. Germline CDR1 and CDR2: MNHNY and SVGAGI (reference sequence). J gave up 2 bases and V 6 bases, and 5 bases lay outside the gene matches. The CDR3 DNA sequence: TGTGCCAGCAGACAACAGGGGTCCACAGATACGCAGTATTTT. Residues: CASRQQGSTDTQYF.

CDR3 bases: TGTGCCAGCAACGCGGAGTCGACAGGGGGGGCCGGGGAGCTGTTTTTT. Translation: CASNAESTGGAGELFF. The chain links TRBV3-1 (or the pseudogene TRBV3-2) to TRBJ2-2; 9 bases map to TRBD1. V dropped 7 bases and J dropped 6; count of bases not matched to a gene: 12. CDR1 is LGHDT, CDR2 YNNKEL, per germline (reference sequence). The CDR3 runs to 16 residues.

The V gene is TRBV18, the J gene TRBJ2-7, with TRBD1 matching over 9 bases. V lost 3 bases, J lost 5 bases, and 5 bases stayed unmatched. The CDR3 extends over 14 amino acids. The V gene's germline CDR1 is KGHSH and CDR2 LQKENI. The CDR3 DNA sequence: TGTGCCAGCTCACCCGGGACAGGGTATCACGAGCAGTACTTC. Its protein is CASSPGTGYHEQYF.

The CDR3 DNA sequence: TGTGCCAGTAGTATTGGCCGGCGGGAGACCCAGTACTTC. This codes for CASSIGRRETQYF. This chain uses TRBV19 with TRBJ2-5, with D unclear. The CDR3 has 13 residues. The ends were cut back, 3 bases at V and 5 bases at J, with 10 bases in the middle. The germline CDR1 and CDR2 sequences are LNHDA and SQIVND (reference sequence).

This chain links TRBV7-6 with TRBJ2-2; D is possibly TRBD2 (5 bases). The V gene lost 1 base and the J gene lost 4 bases, with 16 bases spanning the gap. The CDR3 has 17 amino acids. Germline V CDR1 and CDR2: SGHVS, FNYEAQ. For the CDR3, the DNA is TGTGCCAGCAGCTTAGAACATTCGAGGGCCCTCACCGGGGAGCTGTTTTTT. Translated: CASSLEHSRALTGELFF.

The rearrangement uses TRBV4-2 and TRBJ2-7; D gene unclear. The CDR3 has 15 residues. Germline lookup yields CDR1 LGHNA and CDR2 YNFKEQ. Deletions cut 1 base from V and 0 bases from J, with 10 bases between. The CDR3 nucleotides are TGTGCCAGCAGCCAAGTTGATCCAGGCTCCTACGAGCAGTACTTC. Its translation: CASSQVDPGSYEQYF.

The chain carries TRBV7-9 and TRBJ2-7, with D uncertain. Germline V gene sequence: CDR1 SEHNR, CDR2 FQNEAQ (reference sequence). Trimming cost V 1 base and J 6 bases, with 16 bases left between them. This CDR3 comprises 15 residues. The CDR3 region has the DNA TGTGCCAGCAGCTTAGTAGTTGGGCAAGGTGGCGAGCAGTACTTC. Translated: CASSLVVGQGGEQYF.

The chain has TRBV6-4 and TRBJ1-1; 11 bases are shared with TRBD1. Germline loops: CDR1 MRHNA, CDR2 SNTAGT. V dropped 5 bases and J dropped 11; count of bases not matched to a gene: 13. This CDR3 region has 15 residues. The CDR3, as DNA: TGTGCCAGCAGTCTTACTGGACAGGGGGCCAGTAGGGCTTTCTTT. Its translation is CASSLTGQGASRAFF.

This chain joins TRBV2 and TRBJ1-5; maybe TRBD1 (6 bases). The CDR3 runs 14 residues. V lost 8 bases and J lost 0, with 11 bases in between. Per germline, CDR1 SNHLY and CDR2 FYNNEI. The CDR3 loop is CASRDTHSNQPQHF. As DNA, the CDR3 is TGTGCCAGCCGGGACACCCATAGCAATCAGCCCCAGCATTTT.

This chain uses TRBV4-1 with TRBJ2-1; D unresolved. The CDR3 totals 13 residues. CDR1 MGHRA and CDR2 YSYEKL come from the germline V gene. Trimming pared 1 base from V and 6 bases from J, leaving 7 bases between. In DNA form, the CDR3 reads TGCGCCAGCAGCCAAGGATCTAGCAATGAGCAGTTCTTC. It encodes CASSQGSSNEQFF.

This clone was observed a single time. The chain couples TRBV12-5 to TRBJ2-5, with no clear D. This CDR3 has 15 residues. Germline-derived CDR1 and CDR2 are LGHNT and FRNRAP. The V gene lost 5 bases and the J gene lost 2 bases, with 15 bases spanning the gap. CDR3 in amino acids: CASGPRLSEQETQYF. For the CDR3, the DNA is TGTGCTAGTGGTCCTCGACTGTCAGAGCAAGAGACCCAGTACTTC.

The chain uses TRBV28 and TRBJ1-5; 7 nucleotides line up with TRBD1. J lost 1 base, V lost 5 bases, and 8 bases had no gene match. From germline, CDR1 is MDHEN and CDR2 SYDVKM. The CDR3 contains 16 residues. CDR3 sequence: CASSTRDRTSNQPQHF. CDR3 DNA sequence: TGTGCCAGCAGTACGAGGGACAGAACCAGCAATCAGCCCCAGCATTTT.